The 16 T cell receptor beta chains reported below all come from one sample, sequenced in a study of OX40 agonist ivuxolimab in advanced cancers. The repertoire was sequenced with immunoSEQ multiplex PCR; TCRdb's copy has only in-frame clones and lacks some. The sample lists 55,000 to 75,000 clones, over 65% occurring once. The material sequenced was CD4+ or CD8+ T cells sorted from blood, taken in a trial of the OX40 agonist ivuxolimab. Receptors originate from an adult with an advanced solid tumor such as melanoma, head and neck, liver or kidney cancer.

This clone was picked up a small number of times. This chain connects TRBV19 to TRBJ1-2; D might be TRBD1 (6 bases). The germline V gene has CDR1 LNHDA and CDR2 SQIVND (reference sequence). V was clipped by 5 bases and J by 7 bases, with 20 bases between them. This CDR3 is built from 15 residues. CDR3 region: CASSSKGQYGSGYTF. CDR3 in DNA: TGTGCCAGTAGTTCAAAAGGACAGTACGGTTCTGGCTACACCTTC. The full variable domain, in which reference TRBV19 and TRBJ1-2 provide the parts outside the CDR3, is DGGITQSPKYLFRKEGQNVTLSCEQNLNHDAMYWYRQDPGQGLRLIYYSQIVNDFQKGDIAEGYSVSREKKESFPLTVTSAQKNPTAFYLCASSSKGQYGSGYTFGSGTRLTVV.

On this clone itself: At one of its ends the junction is not consistent with the germline gene, which may arise from a read error. The chain links TRBV30 to TRBJ2-1; D is possibly TRBD1 (6 bases). In germline, CDR1 is GTSNPN, CDR2 SVGIG (reference sequence). This CDR3 region has 12 residues. CDR3 loop: CAWGGRAGNLLF. CDR3 in DNA: TGTGCCTGGGGGGGCCGGGCTGGGAACCTCCTCTTC.

J is TRBJ1-2 and V is TRBV11-3; tentatively, D is TRBD1 (6 bases). V gave up 5 bases and J gave up 4 bases, with 17 bases separating them. Germline CDR1 and CDR2: SGHNT and YENEEA. This CDR3 has 15 amino acids. In DNA, the CDR3 is TGTGCCAGCAGCCCGAGCTACAGGGAGGGCTATGGCTACACCTTC. Encoded protein: CASSPSYREGYGYTF.

J is TRBJ1-1 and V is TRBV6-5; no clear D gene. CDR3 length equals 12 residues. With 2 bases removed from V and 10 bases from J, the gap between germline ends came to 11 bases. From germline, CDR1 is MNHEY and CDR2 SVGAGI. The CDR3 DNA follows: TGTGCCAGCAGTTACCTCGAAGGGTTAGCTTTCTTT. This sequence encodes CASSYLEGLAFF.

The V call is TRBV5-1, the J call TRBJ2-2, with TRBD1 identical over 8 bases. Per germline, CDR1 SGHRS and CDR2 YFSETQ. After removal of 3 bases from V and 2 bases from J, the junction contained 12 bases not matched to a gene. The CDR3 has 18 amino acids. The CDR3 DNA reads as TGCGCCAGCAGCTACCGGGACAGGTCTCCTGTTAACACCGGGGAGCTGTTTTTT. Translating gives CASSYRDRSPVNTGELFF.

This clone was picked up a small number of times. The chain couples TRBV5-5 to TRBJ1-2, with a weak D call TRBD1 (6 bases). Trimming removed 2 bases from V and 6 bases from J, with 14 bases in between. The CDR3 has 14 amino acids. Germline lookup yields CDR1 SGHKS and CDR2 YYEKEE (reference sequence). The CDR3 DNA is TGTGCCAGCAGCTTAATAGGGGGAGGAAATGGCTACACCTTC. Amino acids: CASSLIGGGNGYTF.

The chain combines TRBV6-5 with TRBJ2-7, with D possibly TRBD1 on 5 matching bases. Trimming took off 7 bases at V and 2 bases at J, with 9 bases between the two ends. This CDR3 is built from 12 residues. Germline CDR1 MNHEY, CDR2 SVGAGI. The CDR3 nucleotides are TGTGCCAGCAAAAGGGGCCCCTACGAGCAGTACTTC. This sequence encodes CASKRGPYEQYF.

The gene calls are TRBV9 and TRBJ2-3, with 7 bases aligning to TRBD1. CDR1 and CDR2 from the germline V gene are SGDLS and YYNGEE. The CDR3 loop spans 17 amino acids. The V gene end was trimmed by 0 bases and the J gene end by 0 bases; junction bases not matched to a gene: 7. CDR3 residues: CASSVGVGGPSTDTQYF. Written as DNA, the CDR3 is TGTGCCAGCAGCGTAGGGGTAGGGGGCCCTAGCACAGATACGCAGTATTTT.

The J gene is TRBJ2-7, the V gene TRBV7-6; TRBD2 is a possible D gene (5 bases). CDR1 and CDR2 from the germline V gene are SGHVS and FNYEAQ. V dropped 6 bases and J dropped 5 bases, with 14 bases sitting between them. The CDR3 is 13 amino acids. The CDR3 is CASSSVRVDEQYF. CDR3 bases: TGTGCCAGCAGTTCGGTGCGGGTAGACGAGCAGTACTTC.

The chain joins TRBV6-6 to TRBJ2-1; TRBD2 aligns across 8 bases. CDR3 length equals 15 residues. Germline loops: CDR1 MNHNY, CDR2 SVGAGI (reference sequence). V lost 6 bases to trimming and J lost 2 bases; unmatched junction nucleotides: 6. CDR3 loop: CASRTGTRAYNEQFF. The CDR3 DNA follows: TGTGCCAGCAGAACCGGGACTAGGGCCTACAATGAGCAGTTCTTC.

The chain recombines TRBV19 with TRBJ2-7; 7 bases match TRBD1. V was pared by 4 bases and J by 3 bases, with 6 bases of the junction left unmatched. Germline V gene lookup returns CDR1 LNHDA and CDR2 SQIVND (reference sequence). CDR3 length equals 14 residues. As DNA, the CDR3 is TGTGCCAGTAGTACGCAGGGGGTGAACTACGAGCAGTACTTC. As protein: CASSTQGVNYEQYF.

The chain carries TRBV7-8 and TRBJ2-3, with D possibly matching TRBD2 (6 bases). Germline V lookup: CDR1 SGHVS, CDR2 FQNEAQ. V was trimmed by 0 bases and J by 0 bases, leaving 13 bases between them. CDR3 length: 17 residues. CDR3: CASSLAGLLGSTDTQYF. DNA for the CDR3: TGTGCCAGCAGCTTAGCGGGACTCCTGGGAAGCACAGATACGCAGTATTTT.

The V gene is TRBV27, the J gene TRBJ2-7; 10 bases agree with TRBD1. CDR3 size: 16 residues. Germline CDR1 is MNHEY and CDR2 is SMNVEV (reference sequence). With V trimmed by 5 bases and J by 3 bases, 10 bases remained unmatched. CDR3 DNA: TGTGCCAGCAGTCAACGGGACAGGGGAGTAATCTACGAGCAGTACTTC. This encodes CASSQRDRGVIYEQYF.

The chain employs TRBV15 and TRBJ1-4, with D possibly being TRBD1 (5 bases). The CDR3 sequence is 13 residues long. V was pared by 9 bases and J by 8 bases, with 16 bases between. Looked up from germline, CDR1 is LNHNV and CDR2 is YYDKDF (reference sequence). The CDR3: CATNTQAGEKLFF. In nucleotides, the CDR3 is TGTGCCACAAATACCCAAGCAGGGGAAAAACTGTTTTTT.

The chain couples TRBV13 to TRBJ2-7; TRBD2 agrees at 11 bases. CDR1 and CDR2 (germline): PRHDT, FYEKMQ (reference sequence). This CDR3 is built from 16 residues. V trimming: 5 bases; J trimming: 5 bases; junction bases outside the gene matches: 11. In DNA form, the CDR3 reads TGTGCCAGCAGCCCGTATTTACTAGCGGGAGTTGACGAGCAGTACTTC. Protein product: CASSPYLLAGVDEQYF.

The chain carries TRBV19 and TRBJ1-6, with D possibly TRBD1 on 5 matching bases. The V gene's germline CDR1 is LNHDA and CDR2 SQIVND (reference sequence). V lost 5 bases, J lost 6 bases, and 11 bases lay in between. CDR3 length: 14 amino acids. Here the CDR3 DNA reads TGTGCCAGTAGTCCCTTGGGGGGTAATTCACCCCTCCACTTT. This sequence encodes CASSPLGGNSPLHF.